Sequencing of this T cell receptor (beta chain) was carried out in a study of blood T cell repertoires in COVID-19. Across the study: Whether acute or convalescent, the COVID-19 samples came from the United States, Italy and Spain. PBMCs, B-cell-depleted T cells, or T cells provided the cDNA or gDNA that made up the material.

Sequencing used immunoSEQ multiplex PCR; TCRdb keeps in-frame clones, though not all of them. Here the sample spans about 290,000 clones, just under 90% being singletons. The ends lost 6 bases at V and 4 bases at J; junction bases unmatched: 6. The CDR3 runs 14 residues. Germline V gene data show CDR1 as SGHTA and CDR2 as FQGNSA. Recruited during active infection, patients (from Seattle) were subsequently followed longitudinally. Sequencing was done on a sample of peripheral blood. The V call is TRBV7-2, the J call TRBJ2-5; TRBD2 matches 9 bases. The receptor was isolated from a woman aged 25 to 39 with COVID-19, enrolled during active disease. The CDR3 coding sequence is TGTGCCAGCAGTGGGGCGGGGGGGTCAGAGACCCAGTACTTC. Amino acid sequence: CASSGAGGSETQYF.